The 18 T cell receptor beta chains below come from one sample, sequenced in a study of cytomegalovirus exposure and HLA in healthy donors. Amplification used 60 Vbeta primers and 13 Jbeta primers. TCRdb keeps only in-frame clones here, not all; method: immunoSEQ multiplex PCR. The profile covers roughly 200,000 clones, with roughly 80% appearing a single time and 0.65% taken by the ten largest. Sequenced: PBMCs. The origin of the receptors is a boy younger than 18 in good health and CMV-seronegative.

J is TRBJ2-1 and V is TRBV14; tentative D call: TRBD2 (5 bases). Germline V gene data show CDR1 as SGHDN and CDR2 as FVKESK. The CDR3 contains 12 residues. The V end lost 8 bases, the J end lost 4 bases, and 9 bases lay between the germline ends. The CDR3 spells CASDTGYNEQFF. The CDR3 DNA reads as TGTGCCAGCGATACGGGGTACAATGAGCAGTTCTTC.

V and J are TRBV19 and TRBJ2-7; 8 positions match TRBD1. Germline lookup yields CDR1 LNHDA and CDR2 SQIVND (reference sequence). The V segment lost 6 bases and the J segment 4 bases; nucleotides outside the gene matches: 8. The CDR3 extends over 14 amino acids. The CDR3 bases are TGTGCCAGTAGCCGACAGGGGATGGGGTACGAGCAGTACTTC. This encodes CASSRQGMGYEQYF.

CDR3 in DNA: TGTGCCAGCAGTTTCGGGAGGAACGGGGAGCTGTTTTTT. Amino acids: CASSFGRNGELFF. The rearrangement links TRBV27 to TRBJ2-2; 7 nucleotides agree with TRBD2. Germline CDR1 reads MNHEY; CDR2 reads SMNVEV (reference sequence). After removal of 3 bases from V and 7 bases from J, the junction contained 2 bases not matched to a gene. The CDR3 totals 13 residues.

This chain uses TRBV4-2 with TRBJ1-1; 8 bases match TRBD1. The V and J ends lost 1 base and 6 bases, in that order; junction bases with no gene match: 4. Germline loops: CDR1 LGHNA, CDR2 YNFKEQ. This CDR3 spans 14 amino acids. The DNA of the CDR3 is TGTGCCAGCAGCCAAGCAGGGGGCGAGGCTGAAGCTTTCTTT. Amino acid sequence: CASSQAGGEAEAFF.

The V and J genes are TRBV2 and TRBJ1-2; D remains ambiguous. Trimming removed 1 base from V and 5 bases from J, with 14 bases in between. The CDR3 extends over 15 amino acids. The germline V gene encodes CDR1 SNHLY and CDR2 FYNNEI. The CDR3 DNA reads as TGTGCCAGCAGTGAAGAGACTCTCGCGGGGTATGGCTACACCTTC. Translating gives CASSEETLAGYGYTF.

The chain employs TRBV4-1 and TRBJ1-1; 8 nucleotides align to TRBD1. The CDR3 has 15 residues. Germline loops: CDR1 MGHRA, CDR2 YSYEKL. The V gene end was trimmed by 3 bases and the J gene end by 3 bases; junction bases not matched to a gene: 6. The CDR3 nucleotides read TGCGCCAGCAGCCACACGGACAGGGCGGACACTGAAGCTTTCTTT. This codes for CASSHTDRADTEAFF.

The V call is TRBV11-2, the J call TRBJ1-4, with no clear D. Germline V gene lookup returns CDR1 SGHAT and CDR2 FQNNGV. This CDR3 comprises 15 residues. Trimming took off 0 bases at V and 2 bases at J, with 7 bases between the two ends. The CDR3 DNA reads as TGTGCCAGCAGCTTAGAGGGCACGACTAATGAAAAACTGTTTTTT. Translating gives CASSLEGTTNEKLFF.

Only one count was recorded for this clone. The rearrangement uses TRBV5-1 and TRBJ1-2; TRBD1 matches 7 bases. From germline, CDR1 is SGHRS and CDR2 YFSETQ. V lost 2 bases, J lost 1 base, and 8 bases stayed unmatched. CDR3 length equals 16 residues. DNA for the CDR3: TGCGCCAGCAGCTTCACCCAAGGGGGCGGTAACTATGGCTACACCTTC. It encodes CASSFTQGGGNYGYTF.

The J gene is TRBJ1-4, the V gene TRBV18, with D unresolved. V shed 6 bases and J shed 8 bases, with 13 bases lying between them. This CDR3 region has 13 residues. The germline V gene encodes CDR1 KGHSH and CDR2 LQKENI. This chain's CDR3 is CASSPIHGEKLFF. The CDR3 nucleotides are TGTGCCAGCTCTCCGATTCACGGGGAAAAACTGTTTTTT.

This clone was observed once. The chain links TRBV27 to TRBJ1-2; 7 nucleotides line up with TRBD1. Germline V gene data show CDR1 as MNHEY and CDR2 as SMNVEV (reference sequence). The CDR3 runs 15 residues. V gave up 5 bases and J gave up 6 bases; unmatched junction bases: 12. The CDR3 DNA is TGTGCCAGCAGTAACTACAGGGGCGGTTTGGATGGCTACACCTTC. This codes for CASSNYRGGLDGYTF.

There are a few counts of this clone. V is TRBV20-1 and J is TRBJ2-7; D ambiguous. Trimming cost V 0 bases and J 8 bases, with 5 bases left between them. The CDR3 covers 10 residues. Germline assignment: CDR1 DFQATT and CDR2 SNEGSKA (reference sequence). DNA of the CDR3: TGCAGTGCTAGAGATAATCAGCAGTACTTC. The encoded protein is CSARDNQQYF.

This rearrangement joins TRBV7-3 to TRBJ2-3; TRBD2 agrees at 14 bases. Germline lookup yields CDR1 SGHTA and CDR2 FQGTGA. This CDR3 is 16 amino acids long. The ends lost 6 bases at V and 4 bases at J; junction bases unmatched: 6. As DNA, the CDR3 is TGTGCCAGCAGTCGGAAGACTAGCGGGGGGGCAGATACGCAGTATTTT. This codes for CASSRKTSGGADTQYF.

This chain joins TRBV4-3 and TRBJ2-2, with D tentatively TRBD2 (5 bases). This CDR3 contains 17 residues. Per germline, CDR1 LGHNA and CDR2 YSLEER. The V end lost 0 bases, the J end lost 4 bases, and 15 bases lay between the germline ends. This chain's CDR3 is CASSQDSGLASTGELFF. DNA for the CDR3: TGCGCCAGCAGCCAAGATTCTGGGCTAGCTAGCACCGGGGAGCTGTTTTTT.

The rearrangement joins TRBV11-2 to TRBJ2-1, with no clear D. The germline CDR1 and CDR2 sequences are SGHAT and FQNNGV. The CDR3 sequence is 16 residues long. V dropped 1 base and J dropped 0 bases, with 10 bases sitting between them. The CDR3 DNA is TGTGCCAGCAGCTTAGTCAAAAAGAGCTCCTACAATGAGCAGTTCTTC. Its translation is CASSLVKKSSYNEQFF.

V is TRBV29-1 and J is TRBJ1-2, with 8 bases lining up with TRBD1. This CDR3 region has 14 residues. V shed 0 bases, J shed 8 bases, and the junction held 8 bases outside the gene matches. Germline loops: CDR1 SQVTM, CDR2 ANQGSEA. CDR3 sequence: CSVEEGQGAGGYTF. The CDR3 DNA is TGCAGCGTTGAAGAGGGGCAGGGGGCGGGCGGCTACACCTTC.

The rearrangement links TRBV15 to TRBJ2-7; tentatively, D is TRBD1 (5 bases). The ends were cut back, 0 bases at V and 2 bases at J, with 11 bases in the middle. Germline V gene lookup returns CDR1 LNHNV and CDR2 YYDKDF (reference sequence). The CDR3 length is 15 residues. DNA of the CDR3: TGTGCCACCAGCAGAGAGACAGCGATACCCTACGAGCAGTACTTC. Translated: CATSRETAIPYEQYF.

This clone was observed a few times. The chain couples TRBV5-6 to TRBJ2-3; 9 bases line up with TRBD2. The CDR3 loop spans 17 amino acids. The germline V gene has CDR1 SGHDT and CDR2 YYEEEE. V gave up 4 bases and J gave up 5 bases; unmatched junction bases: 14. CDR3 sequence reads: CASSPAVGREGQDTQYF. DNA of the CDR3: TGTGCCAGCAGCCCCGCGGTTGGGCGGGAGGGCCAAGATACGCAGTATTTT.

V is TRBV5-6 and J is TRBJ1-6, with 8 bases fitting TRBD1. This CDR3 is 14 amino acids long. Germline CDR1 reads SGHDT; CDR2 reads YYEEEE. Trimming removed 5 bases from V and 7 bases from J; junction bases left unmatched: 5. The DNA of the CDR3 is TGTGCCAGCAGGCGGGGACAGGCGAATTCACCCCTCCACTTT. Its protein product is CASRRGQANSPLHF.